The next 9 T cell receptor beta chains were all read from a single sample in a study of Graves' ophthalmopathy and Graves' hyperthyroidism. RNA transcripts served as template for amplifying TCR beta CDR3 sequences. RT-PCR with HTBI primers came first, then second-round multiplex PCR. One entry per CDR3 protein, called by TCRdb with MiXCR from the multiplex PCR reads. The data contain 300,000 to 450,000 distinct CDR3 sequences, about a sixth of them singletons. Sequencing was done on a sample of peripheral blood. These TCRs come from an adult woman with stable Graves' hyperthyroidism.

This clonotype was found many times. This CDR3 is CSVSASGTGELFF. DNA for the CDR3: TGCAGCGTTTCGGCTAGCGGCACCGGGGAGCTGTTTTTT. The V gene is TRBV29-1, the J gene TRBJ2-2, with 7 bases aligning to TRBD2. The V and J ends lost 5 bases and 4 bases, in that order; junction bases with no gene match: 4. CDR1 SQVTM and CDR2 ANQGSEA come from the germline V gene. The CDR3 runs to 13 residues.

At least ten counts were recorded for this clonotype. The chain is built from TRBV29-1 and TRBJ2-2; D not resolved. Germline CDR1 and CDR2: SQVTM and ANQGSEA. This CDR3 spans 12 amino acids. Between the trimmed V and J ends, which lost 7 bases and 6 bases, there was a span of 12 bases. CDR3: CSAGSLAGELFF. CDR3 bases: TGCAGCGCCGGGTCGCTCGCCGGGGAGCTGTTTTTT.

This clonotype came up many times. This chain links TRBV4-1 with TRBJ2-7, with D perhaps matching TRBD2 (6 bases). The germline V gene encodes CDR1 MGHRA and CDR2 YSYEKL. There are 15 residues in the CDR3. V was pared by 0 bases and J by 3 bases, with 12 bases between. The DNA for the CDR3 is TGCGCCAGCAGCCAAGAAGGAGGGCCTAGCTACGAGCAGTACTTC. Its translation: CASSQEGGPSYEQYF.

The chain employs TRBV20-1 and TRBJ2-1, with D perhaps assigned TRBD1 or TRBD2 (5 bases each). The CDR3 consists of 13 residues. V lost 0 bases to trimming and J lost 9 bases, with 12 bases between them. From germline, CDR1 is DFQATT and CDR2 SNEGSKA (reference sequence). Here the CDR3 DNA reads TGCAGTGCTAGAGATAGGCCCGGGGCTGAGCAGTTCTTC. It yields the protein CSARDRPGAEQFF.

The sample holds many counts of this clonotype. The junction departs from the called germline gene at one end, perhaps through a read error. The rearrangement joins TRBV28 to TRBJ1-1; possibly TRBD1 for D (5 bases). Germline V CDR1 and CDR2: MDHEN, SYDVKM. The CDR3 spans 14 residues. CDR3 sequence: CASSAGPPNTEALF. CDR3 coding DNA: TGTGCCAGCAGTGCGGGACCCCCGAACACTGAAGCTCTCTTT.

This clonotype was observed at least ten times. The V and J genes are TRBV24-1 and TRBJ1-5; D is unclear. There are 13 residues in the CDR3. Germline assignment: CDR1 KGHDR and CDR2 SFDVKD. V shed 9 bases and J shed 7 bases, with 15 bases lying between them. The CDR3 is CATPGDTGQPQHF. Written as DNA, the CDR3 is TGTGCCACCCCGGGCGACACTGGACAGCCCCAGCATTTT.

The chain has TRBV20-1 and TRBJ2-5; D ambiguous. The germline CDR1 and CDR2 sequences are DFQATT and SNEGSKA (reference sequence). V was pared by 1 base and J by 13 bases, with 10 bases between. The CDR3 is 10 residues long. The DNA of the CDR3 is TGCAGTGCTAGAGCGAGGCGTACGTACTTC. It codes for CSARARRTYF.

The genes are TRBV11-1 and TRBJ1-1; D is undetermined. V gave up 5 bases and J gave up 4 bases, with 17 bases separating them. Per germline, CDR1 SGHAT and CDR2 FQDESV (reference sequence). The CDR3 has 15 amino acids. CDR3 nucleotides: TGTGCCAGCAGCCGGACGGCTAAGTCCATCACTGAAGCTTTCTTT. As protein: CASSRTAKSITEAFF.

For this clonotype: Mismatch with germline at one junction end may stem from a read error. The rearrangement uses TRBV12-3 or TRBV12-4 and TRBJ1-1; maybe TRBD1 (5 bases). CDR3 size: 14 residues. In DNA, the CDR3 is TGTGCCAGCAGCTTAGGGCCCCGAGACAGTGAAGCTTTCTTT. It translates to CASSLGPRDSEAFF.